This T cell receptor (beta chain) came from a study of synovial regulatory T cells in juvenile arthritis. Study findings and constraints: Across patients, iaTreg TCR repertoires were mostly private, partly shared with synovial Teff and blood CPL.

Some clones are missing from TCRdb's copy, which holds only in-frame ones; the method was immunoSEQ multiplex PCR. This sample's clone table lists around 9,900 clones. Turning to this clone: Its antigen is currently unknown.

This CDR3 region has 12 residues. Nucleotide data are not available. Germline CDR1 reads GTSNPN; CDR2 reads SVGIG (reference sequence). Median disease duration was about seven years, range 0.2-19.1. The receptor was derived from a donor under 30 with juvenile idiopathic arthritis. The sample was Treg cells from blood. Sample subset: remaining (HLA-DR-negative) circulating blood Treg cells. V usage is TRBV30 and J usage is TRBJ2-7. The CDR3 sequence: CAWSVRYYEQYF.